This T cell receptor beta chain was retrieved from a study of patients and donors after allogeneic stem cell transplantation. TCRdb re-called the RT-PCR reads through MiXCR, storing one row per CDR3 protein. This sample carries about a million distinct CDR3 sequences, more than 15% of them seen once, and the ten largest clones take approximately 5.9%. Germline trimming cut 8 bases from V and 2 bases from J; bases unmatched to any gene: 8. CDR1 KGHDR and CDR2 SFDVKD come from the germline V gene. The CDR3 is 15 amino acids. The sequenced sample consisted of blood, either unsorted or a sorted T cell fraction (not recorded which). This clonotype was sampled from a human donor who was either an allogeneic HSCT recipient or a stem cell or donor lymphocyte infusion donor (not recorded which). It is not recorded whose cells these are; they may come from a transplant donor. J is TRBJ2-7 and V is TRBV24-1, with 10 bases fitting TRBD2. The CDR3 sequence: CATKHSGRYPYEQYF. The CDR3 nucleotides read TGTGCCACCAAACATAGCGGGAGGTATCCCTACGAGCAGTACTTC.